A single sample gave rise to the 18 T cell receptor beta chains below, sequenced in a study of technical replicates of blood from several donors. Data came from immunoSEQ multiplex PCR; TCRdb stores just in-frame clones and leaves some out. The sample lists over 70,000 clones, 95% seen once, with around 0.36% in the top ten. Material for sequencing was T cells isolated from PBMCs. These receptors all come from a human donor in good health.

The rearrangement uses TRBV12-5 and TRBJ2-5; TRBD1 is a possible D gene (5 bases). The V gene's germline CDR1 is LGHNT and CDR2 FRNRAP. Between the trimmed V and J ends, which lost 5 bases and 5 bases, there was a span of 12 bases. The length of the CDR3 is 13 residues. The chain's CDR3 is CASGPAGWETQYF. For the CDR3, the DNA is TGTGCTAGTGGTCCTGCAGGGTGGGAGACCCAGTACTTC.

J is TRBJ1-5 and V is TRBV4-1; no clear D. CDR3 size: 14 residues. Trimming cost V 2 bases and J 9 bases, with 14 bases left between them. Germline assignment: CDR1 MGHRA and CDR2 YSYEKL. DNA for the CDR3: TGCGCCAGCAGCCAACCCCTGTCCCCGGGGCCCCAGCATTTT. It is translated as CASSQPLSPGPQHF.

J is TRBJ1-2 and V is TRBV6-5; 10 bases are shared with TRBD1. The CDR3 is 15 residues long. The germline CDR1 and CDR2 sequences are MNHEY and SVGAGI. With V trimmed by 0 bases and J by 4 bases, 2 bases remained unmatched. DNA of the CDR3: TGTGCCAGCAGTTACTCCAGGACAGGGGGCTATGGCTACACCTTC. Encoded protein: CASSYSRTGGYGYTF.

The chain employs TRBV5-1 and TRBJ2-7, with TRBD1 matching 9 bases. This CDR3 spans 15 amino acids. V lost 5 bases, J lost 5 bases, and 11 bases stayed unmatched. CDR1 is SGHRS and CDR2 is YFSETQ in the germline V gene. The CDR3, as DNA: TGCGCCAGCAGAGAGTCCGGGACAGGGTACGACGAGCAGTACTTC. Translation: CASRESGTGYDEQYF.

The rearrangement uses TRBV7-2 and TRBJ1-1; the D is unclear. The V end was cut by 7 bases, the J end by 3 bases, with 6 bases between. From germline, CDR1 is SGHTA and CDR2 FQGNSA. CDR3 length: 11 amino acids. The CDR3 DNA reads TGTGCCAGCACCGGGGACACTGAAGCTTTCTTT. As protein: CASTGDTEAFF.

The chain recombines TRBV30 with TRBJ2-7; D unclear. The germline gives CDR1 GTSNPN, CDR2 SVGIG (reference sequence). V lost 0 bases, J lost 6 bases, and 15 bases lay in between. The CDR3 is made up of 14 amino acids. CDR3: CAWSVGTTTGEQYF. CDR3 nucleotides: TGTGCCTGGAGTGTAGGCACAACTACTGGCGAGCAGTACTTC.

This rearrangement joins TRBV27 to TRBJ1-5; tentatively, D is TRBD1 (6 bases). Germline loops: CDR1 MNHEY, CDR2 SMNVEV (reference sequence). Trimming took 5 bases from V and 0 from J, leaving 17 bases between them. CDR3 size: 17 residues. The CDR3 loop reads CASSRDRTAYSNQPQHF. The CDR3 nucleotides are TGTGCCAGCAGTCGAGACAGGACGGCGTATAGCAATCAGCCCCAGCATTTT.

This clone was seen more than once but under ten times. This chain connects TRBV25-1 to TRBJ1-1; D gene ambiguous. The CDR3 runs to 15 residues. CDR1 is MGHDK, CDR2 SYGVNS, per germline. Between the trimmed V and J ends, which lost 1 base and 4 bases, there was a span of 13 bases. DNA for the CDR3: TGTGCCAGCAGTGAATCTCTTCTTCGGGGCACTGAAGCTTTCTTT. Its protein is CASSESLLRGTEAFF.

The gene calls are TRBV9 and TRBJ1-1; no clear D gene. Germline V CDR1 and CDR2: SGDLS, YYNGEE. V was pared by 3 bases and J by 2 bases, with 14 bases between. This CDR3 region has 15 residues. The CDR3 DNA is TGTGCCAGCAGCGGAGGTTTACGTGACAACACTGAAGCTTTCTTT. It translates to CASSGGLRDNTEAFF. Drawing the rest from reference TRBV9 and TRBJ1-1, the complete variable domain is DSGVTQTPKHLITATGQRVTLRCSPRSGDLSVYWYQQSLDQGLQFLIQYYNGEERAKGNILERFSAQQFPDLHSELNLSSLELGDSALYFCASSGGLRDNTEAFFGQGTRLTVV.

J is TRBJ1-1 and V is TRBV14; D gene uncertain. With 1 base removed from V and 4 bases from J, the gap between germline ends came to 7 bases. The CDR3 covers 13 residues. From germline, CDR1 is SGHDN and CDR2 FVKESK. The CDR3 spells CASSQVSGTEAFF. The CDR3 nucleotides read TGTGCCAGCAGCCAAGTCTCAGGCACTGAAGCTTTCTTT.

The genes are TRBV12-2 and TRBJ2-2; the DNA was not used to check the table's D call, TRBD2. TRBV12-2 is given as a pseudogene. This CDR3 is 19 amino acids long. The CDR3 loop is CASRPLRTSGRLSTGELFF. The CDR3, as DNA: TGTGCAAGTCGCCCCCTTCGGACTAGCGGGAGGCTTAGCACCGGGGAGCTGTTTTTT.

This clone appeared a single time. The chain joins TRBV10-3 to TRBJ2-3; weak D call: TRBD1 (6 bases). Trimming removed 0 bases from V and 3 bases from J, with 16 bases in between. The CDR3 runs 17 residues. Germline CDR1 and CDR2: ENHRY and SYGVKD. CDR3 loop: CAISESFSTGLTDTQYF. CDR3 in DNA: TGTGCCATCAGTGAGTCGTTTTCGACAGGTCTGACAGATACGCAGTATTTT.

V usage is TRBV25-1 and J usage is TRBJ1-3; TRBD1 matches 7 bases. V was pared by 6 bases and J by 4 bases, with 3 bases of the junction left unmatched. Germline V gene data show CDR1 as MGHDK and CDR2 as SYGVNS. This CDR3 is 13 amino acids long. In DNA form, the CDR3 reads TGTGCCAGCAGGACAGGGTACGGAAACACCATATATTTT. It is translated as CASRTGYGNTIYF.

This clone occurred once. The genes are TRBV27 and TRBJ2-3, with 8 nucleotides matching TRBD2. J was trimmed by 4 bases and V by 1 base; bases with no gene match: 4. CDR1 is MNHEY and CDR2 is SMNVEV in the germline V gene (reference sequence). The CDR3 runs 15 residues. CDR3 in amino acids: CASSLWLAGPDTQYF. The CDR3 DNA sequence: TGTGCCAGCAGTTTATGGCTAGCGGGCCCAGATACGCAGTATTTT.

This clone appeared once. The chain has TRBV9 and TRBJ1-1; 8 positions agree with TRBD1. CDR1 SGDLS and CDR2 YYNGEE come from the germline V gene. The CDR3 is 14 amino acids. After removal of 3 bases from V and 0 bases from J, the junction contained 1 base not matched to a gene. DNA of the CDR3: TGTGCCAGCAGCGAGGGACAGGTGAACACTGAAGCTTTCTTT. As protein: CASSEGQVNTEAFF.

The genes are TRBV19 and TRBJ1-2, with D possibly TRBD1 on 5 matching bases. Trimming removed 9 bases at V and 5 bases at J, with 13 bases between. Per germline, CDR1 LNHDA and CDR2 SQIVND (reference sequence). The CDR3 extends over 12 amino acids. In DNA, the CDR3 is TGTGCCAGCTGGGGGGGAGGTTATGGCTACACCTTC. Encoded protein: CASWGGGYGYTF. The full variable domain, in which reference TRBV19 and TRBJ1-2 provide the parts outside the CDR3, is DGGITQSPKYLFRKEGQNVTLSCEQNLNHDAMYWYRQDPGQGLRLIYYSQIVNDFQKGDIAEGYSVSREKKESFPLTVTSAQKNPTAFYLCASWGGGYGYTFGSGTRLTVV.

The V call is TRBV27, the J call TRBJ2-2, with D possibly matching TRBD1 (5 bases). Germline V gene sequence: CDR1 MNHEY, CDR2 SMNVEV (reference sequence). The V and J ends lost 4 bases and 10 bases respectively, with 10 bases between them. CDR3 size: 12 residues. The CDR3 DNA sequence: TGTGCCAGCAGTTCTCAGGGTATGGAGCTGTTTTTT. Translating it yields CASSSQGMELFF.

The chain combines TRBV6-1 with TRBJ1-2; D ambiguous. The germline V and J ends were trimmed by 2 bases and 2 bases, with 9 bases remaining between them. Germline assignment: CDR1 MNHNS and CDR2 SASEGT. This CDR3 contains 14 residues. CDR3 protein: CASSEIVQNYGYTF. CDR3 DNA: TGTGCCAGCAGTGAAATTGTGCAGAACTATGGCTACACCTTC.